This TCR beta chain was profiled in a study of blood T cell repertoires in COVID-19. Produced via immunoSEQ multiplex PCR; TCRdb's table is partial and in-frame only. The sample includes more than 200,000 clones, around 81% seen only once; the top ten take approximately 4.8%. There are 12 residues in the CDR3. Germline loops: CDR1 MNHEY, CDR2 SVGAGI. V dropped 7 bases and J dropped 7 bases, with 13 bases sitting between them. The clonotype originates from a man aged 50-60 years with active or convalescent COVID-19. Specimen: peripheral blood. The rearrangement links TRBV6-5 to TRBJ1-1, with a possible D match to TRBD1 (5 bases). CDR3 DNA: TGTGCCAGCACAGGGAACGCCAATGAAGCTTTCTTT. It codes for CASTGNANEAFF.